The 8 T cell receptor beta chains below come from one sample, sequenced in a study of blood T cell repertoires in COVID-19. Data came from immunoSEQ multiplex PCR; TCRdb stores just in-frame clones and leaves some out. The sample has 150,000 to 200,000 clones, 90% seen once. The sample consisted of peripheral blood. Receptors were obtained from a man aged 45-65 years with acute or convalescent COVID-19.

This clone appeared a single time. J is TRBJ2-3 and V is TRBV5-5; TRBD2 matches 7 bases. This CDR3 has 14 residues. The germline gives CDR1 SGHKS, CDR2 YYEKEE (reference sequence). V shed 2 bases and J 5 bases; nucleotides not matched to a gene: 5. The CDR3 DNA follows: TGTGCCAGCAGCTTCTGGGGAGGGTTAGATACGCAGTATTTT. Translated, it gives CASSFWGGLDTQYF. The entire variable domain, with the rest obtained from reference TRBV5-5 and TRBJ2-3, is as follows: DAGVTQSPTHLIKTRGQQVTLRCSPISGHKSVSWYQQVLGQGPQFIFQYYEKEERGRGNFPDRFSARQFPNYSSELNVNALLLGDSALYLCASSFWGGLDTQYFGPGTRLTVL.

In DNA, the CDR3 is TGTGCCAGCAGTTCAGCCCGAGGTCGAGGGGGCGGTAATTCACCCCTCCACTTT. Its translation: CASSSARGRGGGNSPLHF. This chain links TRBV6-2 or TRBV6-3 with TRBJ1-6, with 7 nucleotides matching TRBD1. CDR3 length: 18 residues. Germline lookup yields CDR1 MNHEY and CDR2 SVGEGT. The trim removed 4 bases at V and 6 bases at J, leaving 15 bases unmatched.

CDR3 amino acids: CASSPGQGAVNEQFF. The CDR3 DNA reads as TGTGCCAGCTCACCAGGACAGGGGGCTGTAAATGAGCAGTTCTTC. This rearrangement joins TRBV18 to TRBJ2-1; TRBD1 aligns across 11 bases. Losses at the gene ends were 2 bases for V and 7 bases for J; bases not matched to a gene: 4. The CDR3 contains 15 residues. Per the germline V gene, CDR1 is KGHSH and CDR2 is LQKENI.

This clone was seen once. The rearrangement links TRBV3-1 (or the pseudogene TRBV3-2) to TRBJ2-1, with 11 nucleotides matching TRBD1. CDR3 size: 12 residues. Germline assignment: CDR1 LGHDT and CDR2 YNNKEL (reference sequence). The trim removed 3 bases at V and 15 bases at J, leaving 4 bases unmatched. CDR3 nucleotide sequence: TGTGCCAGCAGCCAGGACAGGGGGCGTCCGTTCTTC. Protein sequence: CASSQDRGRPFF.

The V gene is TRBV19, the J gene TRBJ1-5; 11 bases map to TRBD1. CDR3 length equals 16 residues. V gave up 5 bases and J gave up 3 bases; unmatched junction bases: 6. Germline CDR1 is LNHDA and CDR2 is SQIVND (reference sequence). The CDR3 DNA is TGTGCCAGTAGTCCGGGGACAGGGGGGTTCAATCAGCCCCAGCATTTT. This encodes CASSPGTGGFNQPQHF.

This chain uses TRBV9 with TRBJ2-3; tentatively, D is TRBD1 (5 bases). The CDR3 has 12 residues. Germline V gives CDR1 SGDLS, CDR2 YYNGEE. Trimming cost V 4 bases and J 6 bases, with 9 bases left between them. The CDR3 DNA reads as TGTGCCAGCAGCTCAAGGGGTGATACGCAGTATTTT. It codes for CASSSRGDTQYF.

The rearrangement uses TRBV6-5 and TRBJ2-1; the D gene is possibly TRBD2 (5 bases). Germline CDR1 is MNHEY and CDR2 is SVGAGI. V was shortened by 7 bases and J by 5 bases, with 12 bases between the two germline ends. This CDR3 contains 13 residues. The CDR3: CASNRGPHNEQFF. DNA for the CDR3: TGTGCCAGCAACCGGGGTCCTCACAATGAGCAGTTCTTC.

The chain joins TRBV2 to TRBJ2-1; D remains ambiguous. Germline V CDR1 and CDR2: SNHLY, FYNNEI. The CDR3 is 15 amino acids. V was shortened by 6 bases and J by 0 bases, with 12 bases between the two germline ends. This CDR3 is CASSAELSSYNEQFF. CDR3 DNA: TGTGCCAGCAGCGCCGAACTAAGCTCCTACAATGAGCAGTTCTTC. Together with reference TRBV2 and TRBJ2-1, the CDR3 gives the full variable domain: EPEVTQTPSHQVTQMGQEVILRCVPISNHLYFYWYRQILGQKVEFLVSFYNNEISEKSEIFDDQFSVERPDGSNFTLKIRSTKLEDSAMYFCASSAELSSYNEQFFGPGTRLTVL.